This entry concerns a single T cell receptor beta chain. The target antigen is unknown. Trimming took off 5 bases at V and 7 bases at J, with 21 bases between the two ends. Germline CDR1 MNHEY, CDR2 SMNVEV (reference sequence). The CDR3 runs to 15 residues. These data belong to a study of shared clonotypes between healthy human individuals. In the naive CD8 group, cells lacked CD45RO and were positively selected for CCR7, so terminally differentiated effector memory CD45RA+ cells were left out. The table came from immunoSEQ multiplex PCR; TCRdb's copy has only in-frame clones and leaves some out. This sample has fewer than 1 million clones; 95% to 97% occur once, and the top ten carry roughly 0.23%. Notes on the study in general: Shared clonotypes: about 5.3% naive CD4, about 3.3% naive CD8, around 2.2% memory CD4, roughly 0.4% memory CD8.

The chain couples TRBV27 to TRBJ2-7; TRBD1 might be the D (7 bases). This receptor was identified in a man aged 25-40 years in good health. Material for sequencing was naive CD8+ T cells sorted from blood. CDR3 loop: CASSPSTTGAGEQYF. CDR3 in DNA: TGTGCCAGCAGTCCGTCGACTACAGGGGCGGGGGAGCAGTACTTC.